This T cell receptor beta chain emerged from a study of neoadjuvant anti-PD-1 for oral cavity cancer. Sample time point: after neoadjuvant nivolumab, at surgical resection. This clone was counted between two and nine times. The V gene lost 4 bases and the J gene lost 6 bases, with 9 bases spanning the gap. The length of the CDR3 is 12 residues. Germline values: CDR1 MRHNA, CDR2 SNTAGT. The method was immunoSEQ multiplex PCR; TCRdb's version includes in-frame clones alone and lacks a portion of them. The data hold roughly 5,800 clones, with 50% to 65% observed a single time. J is TRBJ1-2 and V is TRBV6-4; D is unclear. This sample comprised tumor tissue, obtained after nivolumab (anti-PD-1) treatment. The origin of this receptor is a person aged 40-85 years with oral cavity squamous cell carcinoma. The CDR3 protein is CASSARGDGYTF. The CDR3 bases are TGTGCCAGCAGTGCCCGGGGAGATGGCTACACCTTC.